The 26 T cell receptor beta chains below come from one sample, sequenced in a study of shared clonotypes between healthy human individuals. Clones were read by immunoSEQ multiplex PCR, and TCRdb kept only the in-frame ones, dropping some. The sample holds about 2.1 million clones, 93% seen once. CD45RO-negative CD8 cells positively selected for CCR7 made up the naive population, which excluded terminally differentiated effector memory CD45RA+ cells. What was sequenced was naive CD8+ T cells from PBMCs. The receptors originated from a young man in good health. Some clones in this sample may be carry-over from other donors' samples.

The genes are TRBV28 and TRBJ2-7, with 7 bases identical to TRBD2. Germline values: CDR1 MDHEN, CDR2 SYDVKM. The CDR3 runs to 15 residues. The J segment lost 0 bases and the V segment lost 10 bases, leaving 12 bases of the junction unmatched. The CDR3 sequence: CATFEAGFFSYEQYF. Here the CDR3 DNA reads TGTGCCACCTTCGAAGCGGGATTCTTCTCCTACGAGCAGTACTTC.

The CDR3 is CASSEDMPGYEQYF. The DNA of the CDR3 is TGCGCCAGCAGCGAGGACATGCCTGGGTACGAGCAGTACTTC. The chain has TRBV5-1 and TRBJ2-5, with D possibly being TRBD1 (5 bases). With the DNA end fitting TRBJ2-7 better, the J assignment may be wrong. Germline CDR1 and CDR2: SGHRS and YFSETQ. The CDR3 extends over 14 amino acids.

This chain links TRBV4-1 with TRBJ2-3, with 13 bases matching TRBD2. The CDR3 loop spans 16 amino acids. V shed 3 bases, J shed 5 bases, and the junction held 5 bases outside the gene matches. In germline, CDR1 is MGHRA, CDR2 YSYEKL. CDR3 bases: TGCGCCAGCAGCCAGGGACTAGCGGGAATTGGAGATACGCAGTATTTT. Residues: CASSQGLAGIGDTQYF.

This clone came up once. The CDR3, as DNA: TGTGCCAGCAGCCCCCGGACAGAGAACACCGGGGAGCTGTTTTTT. Protein: CASSPRTENTGELFF. J is TRBJ2-2 and V is TRBV7-9; D is perhaps TRBD1 (6 bases). The CDR3 is made up of 15 amino acids. Germline-derived CDR1 and CDR2 are SEHNR and FQNEAQ (reference sequence). V dropped 5 bases and J dropped 1 base, with 11 bases sitting between them.

A word on this clone: Other DNA sequences in the sample encode the same CDR3. The CDR3 is CATSRGAGNQPQHF. Written as DNA, the CDR3 is TGTGCCACCAGCAGAGGGGCAGGGAATCAGCCCCAGCATTTT. The rearrangement uses TRBV15 and TRBJ1-5, with D maybe TRBD1 (5 bases). V was clipped by 1 base and J by 4 bases, with 8 bases between them. CDR3 length: 14 residues. Germline CDR1 LNHNV, CDR2 YYDKDF (reference sequence).

This clone has only one observation. The chain is built from TRBV2 and TRBJ2-1; D is unclear. With 8 bases removed from V and 2 bases from J, the gap between germline ends came to 16 bases. Germline CDR1 and CDR2: SNHLY and FYNNEI. This CDR3 has 15 residues. CDR3 residues: CASHNLQSPYNEQFF. DNA for the CDR3: TGTGCCAGCCACAATCTGCAGAGCCCCTACAATGAGCAGTTCTTC.

The chain is built from TRBV10-3 and TRBJ1-1, with 10 nucleotides matching TRBD1. This CDR3 is built from 13 residues. V was pared by 5 bases and J by 10 bases, with 7 bases of the junction left unmatched. Looked up from germline, CDR1 is ENHRY and CDR2 is SYGVKD. Here the CDR3 DNA reads TGTGCCATCAGTCCCGGGACAGGGGAGGGAGCTTTCTTT. Translation: CAISPGTGEGAFF.

V usage is TRBV7-2 and J usage is TRBJ2-3, with TRBD2 identical over 9 bases. Germline V CDR1 and CDR2: SGHTA, FQGNSA. V shed 1 base and J 5 bases; nucleotides not matched to a gene: 10. The CDR3 loop spans 17 amino acids. This chain's CDR3 is CASSLDLAGGPVDTQYF. CDR3 DNA sequence: TGTGCCAGCAGCTTAGATCTCGCGGGAGGGCCTGTAGATACGCAGTATTTT. Full variable domain (missing parts from reference TRBV7-2 and TRBJ2-3): GAGVSQSPSNKVTEKGKDVELRCDPISGHTALYWYRQSLGQGLEFLIYFQGNSAPDKSGLPSDRFSAERTGGSVSTLTIQRTQQEDSAVYLCASSLDLAGGPVDTQYFGPGTRLTVL.

The CDR3, as DNA: TGCAGCGCGCTACTAGCGTACGAGCAGTACTTC. This encodes CSALLAYEQYF. The chain joins TRBV29-1 to TRBJ2-7, with TRBD2 matching 7 bases. The junction had 4 bases not matched to a gene; V was cut back by 7 bases and J by 4 bases. The CDR3 covers 11 residues. Per germline, CDR1 SQVTM and CDR2 ANQGSEA.

This chain joins TRBV25-1 and TRBJ2-7; TRBD1 might be the D (6 bases). Germline V CDR1 and CDR2: MGHDK, SYGVNS. Trimming stripped 2 bases from V and 2 bases from J, with 16 bases between. This CDR3 region has 16 residues. The CDR3 sequence is CASSEPGQLRPYEQYF. CDR3 bases: TGTGCCAGCAGTGAACCAGGACAGCTACGACCCTACGAGCAGTACTTC.

The chain carries TRBV7-6 and TRBJ1-4; 7 bases match TRBD1. Germline CDR1 SGHVS, CDR2 FNYEAQ. J was trimmed by 5 bases and V by 5 bases; bases with no gene match: 5. The CDR3 covers 14 residues. This CDR3 reads CASSNRDSNEKLFF. CDR3 nucleotide sequence: TGTGCCAGCAGCAACCGGGACAGCAATGAAAAACTGTTTTTT.

The chain has TRBV28 and TRBJ2-5; the D gene is possibly TRBD2 (6 bases). V was clipped by 5 bases and J by 2 bases, with 18 bases between them. From germline, CDR1 is MDHEN and CDR2 SYDVKM. CDR3 length: 16 residues. The CDR3 bases are TGTGCCAGCAGTCTACCTCCAGTAGCGGCACAAGAGACCCAGTACTTC. As protein: CASSLPPVAAQETQYF.

The chain has TRBV5-4 and TRBJ1-2, with 7 bases aligning to TRBD1. J was trimmed by 7 bases and V by 4 bases; bases with no gene match: 10. This CDR3 spans 14 amino acids. The germline gives CDR1 SGHNT, CDR2 YYREEE (reference sequence). In nucleotides, the CDR3 is TGTGCCAGCAGCACCTGGGACAGATCTTTTGGCTACACCTTC. Encoded protein: CASSTWDRSFGYTF.

The chain couples TRBV5-4 to TRBJ2-5; weak D call: TRBD1 (6 bases). Trimming pared 5 bases from V and 3 bases from J, leaving 11 bases between. The CDR3 consists of 13 residues. The germline V gene encodes CDR1 SGHNT and CDR2 YYREEE (reference sequence). CDR3 sequence: CASRHRAEETQYF. DNA of the CDR3: TGTGCCAGCAGACACAGGGCAGAAGAGACCCAGTACTTC.

This clone came up once. J is TRBJ2-1 and V is TRBV19; 13 bases map to TRBD2. V dropped 3 bases and J dropped 5; count of bases not matched to a gene: 7. CDR3 length equals 17 residues. In germline, CDR1 is LNHDA, CDR2 SQIVND (reference sequence). CDR3 coding DNA: TGTGCCAGTAGTATGGGACTAGCGGGGTGGGGAGACAATGAGCAGTTCTTC. Encoded protein: CASSMGLAGWGDNEQFF.

In its sample, this clone was seen a few times. The genes are TRBV5-6 and TRBJ2-2, with D uncertain. Trimming removed 3 bases from V and 4 bases from J, with 4 bases in between. Germline V gene data show CDR1 as SGHDT and CDR2 as YYEEEE. The length of the CDR3 is 12 residues. The CDR3 loop is CASSSSTGELFF. The DNA for the CDR3 is TGTGCCAGCAGCTCTTCCACCGGGGAGCTGTTTTTT.

About this clone: This same CDR3 is encoded by further DNA sequences in the sample. This rearrangement joins TRBV7-9 to TRBJ1-1; D is perhaps TRBD1 (6 bases). CDR3 length: 13 residues. V lost 3 bases to trimming and J lost 1 base, with 6 bases between them. Germline V gene lookup returns CDR1 SEHNR and CDR2 FQNEAQ (reference sequence). CDR3 protein: CASSLDRNTEAFF. DNA of the CDR3: TGTGCCAGCAGCTTGGACAGGAACACTGAAGCTTTCTTT.

This chain uses TRBV5-1 with TRBJ2-2; TRBD1 is a possible D gene (6 bases). In germline, CDR1 is SGHRS, CDR2 YFSETQ. The CDR3 totals 18 residues. Trimming removed 3 bases from V and 1 base from J, with 19 bases in between. The CDR3 loop is CASSWGQGERLNTGELFF. For the CDR3, the DNA is TGCGCCAGCAGCTGGGGGCAAGGGGAGCGATTGAACACCGGGGAGCTGTTTTTT.

The rearrangement uses TRBV6-5 and TRBJ2-7; the match to TRBD1 covers 8 bases. The germline V gene has CDR1 MNHEY and CDR2 SVGAGI. With V trimmed by 6 bases and J by 5 bases, 12 bases remained unmatched. The CDR3 totals 15 residues. The CDR3 region is CASSPRTGNVDEQYF. For the CDR3, the DNA is TGTGCCAGCAGCCCCCGGACAGGGAATGTAGACGAGCAGTACTTC.

The rearrangement joins TRBV13 to TRBJ2-7, with a possible D match to TRBD2 (5 bases). CDR3 length: 14 amino acids. Trimming left V 0 bases short and J 7 bases short, with 13 bases between. Per germline, CDR1 PRHDT and CDR2 FYEKMQ (reference sequence). For the CDR3, the DNA is TGTGCCAGCAGCTTAGGTAGGACTTTATGGGAGCAGTACTTC. As protein: CASSLGRTLWEQYF.

This clone was found once. The rearrangement links TRBV28 to TRBJ2-3; D uncertain. The V and J ends lost 7 bases and 3 bases respectively, with 17 bases between them. Germline-derived CDR1 and CDR2 are MDHEN and SYDVKM. This CDR3 is built from 15 residues. The CDR3 sequence: CASTRSEYGTDTQYF. The CDR3 region has the DNA TGTGCCAGCACCCGTAGTGAGTATGGGACAGATACGCAGTATTTT. The complete variable domain, with remaining parts taken from reference TRBV28 and TRBJ2-3, reads DVKVTQSSRYLVKRTGEKVFLECVQDMDHENMFWYRQDPGLGLRLIYFSYDVKMKEKGDIPEGYSVSREKKERFSLILESASTNQTSMYLCASTRSEYGTDTQYFGPGTRLTVL.

With respect to this clone: The same CDR3 can be traced to other DNA sequences in this sample. V is TRBV2 and J is TRBJ1-1; TRBD1 aligns across 7 bases. Germline V lookup: CDR1 SNHLY, CDR2 FYNNEI. The CDR3 extends over 14 amino acids. V was clipped by 1 base and J by 4 bases; unmatched bases: 3. CDR3 in DNA: TGTGCCAGCAGTGAAGACAGGGGTGGCACTGAAGCTTTCTTT. This gives the protein CASSEDRGGTEAFF.

The chain carries TRBV6-6 and TRBJ2-3, with D perhaps TRBD2 (6 bases). The germline V gene has CDR1 MNHNY and CDR2 SVGAGI (reference sequence). This CDR3 contains 15 residues. V was trimmed by 8 bases and J by 0 bases, leaving 15 bases between them. CDR3 nucleotides: TGTGCCAGCGAACTGGTGGGGGGTAGCACAGATACGCAGTATTTT. It translates to CASELVGGSTDTQYF.

This chain uses TRBV29-1 with TRBJ2-2, with 10 bases fitting TRBD2. CDR1 and CDR2 (germline): SQVTM, ANQGSEA. Unmatched junction bases numbered 1, after V lost 3 bases and J lost 3 bases. This CDR3 comprises 14 residues. The CDR3 spells CSVDTSGDTGELFF. The CDR3 region has the DNA TGCAGCGTTGACACTAGCGGGGACACCGGGGAGCTGTTTTTT.

With regard to this clone: Other DNA sequences within the sample encode an identical CDR3. DNA for the CDR3: TGTGCCAGCAGTCCAGGACTAGCGGGAGGCACAGATACGCAGTATTTT. Amino acids: CASSPGLAGGTDTQYF. V and J are TRBV28 and TRBJ2-3, with 13 nucleotides matching TRBD2. V lost 5 bases, J lost 1 base, and 3 bases stayed unmatched. The germline V gene encodes CDR1 MDHEN and CDR2 SYDVKM. This CDR3 has 16 residues. The entire variable domain, with the rest obtained from reference TRBV28 and TRBJ2-3, is as follows: DVKVTQSSRYLVKRTGEKVFLECVQDMDHENMFWYRQDPGLGLRLIYFSYDVKMKEKGDIPEGYSVSREKKERFSLILESASTNQTSMYLCASSPGLAGGTDTQYFGPGTRLTVL.

This chain links TRBV28 with TRBJ2-5; TRBD1 matches at 8 bases. CDR1 and CDR2 (germline): MDHEN, SYDVKM. The CDR3 spans 14 residues. V was clipped by 8 bases and J by 2 bases; unmatched bases: 7. CDR3 DNA: TGTGCCAGCGCCCCCCGACAGGGGCAAGAGACCCAGTACTTC. Translating it yields CASAPRQGQETQYF.